This T cell receptor (beta chain) originates from a study of T cells after yellow fever vaccination (dated by TCRdb to about 2019). About the investigation overall: Libraries from fractions with low cell numbers were prepared with the SMART-Seq v4 Ultra Low Input RNA kit. To follow T-cell clones before and after both primary and booster YFV17D yellow fever vaccination, bulk TCR alpha and beta repertoires underwent longitudinal sequencing. The cohort comprised two healthy male donors, one aged 18 to 29 and one aged 30 to 40 years. Blood was collected at multiple timepoints before and after primary and secondary immunization, and bulk PBMC replicates and cell subsets were isolated.

The investigation overall reported the following: A small fraction of clonotypes showed up in both the CD4 and CD8 compartments, probably as a result of convergent recombination. Most clones expanded after primary vaccination (approximately 95% of CD4 and around 89% of CD8) were re-detected after the booster, suggesting that broad memory maintenance occurred. Because only a couple of donors were included in the study, the extent to which the findings can be generalized is limited. Compared with the primary T-cell response, the secondary T-cell response was weaker but faster, peaking on day 5 rather than day 15. Because abundant contaminating clonotypes from the bulk population could be contained in FACS-sorted repertoires, computational filtering was required.

The intended sense of this specimen's treatment or condition label: live attenuated yellow fever vaccine strain. Two biological replicates of bulk PBMCs were collected at each blood-draw timepoint. A standard Ficoll-Paque protocol was used to isolate PBMCs from peripheral blood. TriZol was used to extract RNA from bulk PBMCs, from CD4 and CD8 fractions, and from dextramer-positive and dextramer-negative fractions. TCR cDNA was made using 5'RACE template switching, a step that added a universal primer site and unique molecular identifiers. Priming of cDNA synthesis was performed from both the TCR alpha and TCR beta constant segments. Library amplification involved two PCR steps, and the second step added sample barcodes and sequencing adapters. Libraries were sequenced on Illumina HiSeq 2500 (2x100 bp) or NovaSeq (2x150 bp). Turning to the authors' computational methods: Reads were demultiplexed and collapsed into UMI consensus sequences with MIGEC, and V(D)J alignment was performed with MiXCR. Vaccine-responding clonotypes were defined with edgeR using replicate PBMC samples, requiring FDR below 0.01 and a log2 fold change above 5 up to day 15. CD4 or CD8 identity was assigned to each bulk clonotype according to whether the clonotype was present at higher abundance in the sequenced CD4 repertoire or the sequenced CD8 repertoire. TCRdb handled the public reads itself, with Q25 trimming in fastp and clone calling in MiXCR, and kept productive beta chains. CDR3 protein sequences are deduplicated, and each keeps its most common genes and DNA. The V and J calls follow TCRdb's processing rather than the paper's. This sample is represented by around 350,000 distinct CDR3 sequences; about 9.9% of them were singletons. Less than 20% of the sample is held by the ten biggest clonotypes.

For this clonotype: Its antigen is not yet known. A junction end diverges from the germline sequence, so it may reflect a read error.

There are 14 amino acids in the CDR3, from cysteine to phenylalanine inclusive. Only the CDR3 part of the read is kept: 42 bases, read in frame from the first base. The germline V gene yields SGHAT for CDR1 and FQNNGV for CDR2. The sequence derives from a man aged 18-30 years who received the YFV17D yellow fever vaccine. The sequences come from PBMCs, collected on the day of the first yellow fever vaccination. The V gene is TRBV11-2 and the J gene is TRBJ2-5; 7 junctional bases match TRBD1. The CDR3 region: CASSLPPTGENQYF. The sequenced DNA: TGTGCCAGCAGCTTACCCCCCACAGGGGAGAACCAGTACTTC.